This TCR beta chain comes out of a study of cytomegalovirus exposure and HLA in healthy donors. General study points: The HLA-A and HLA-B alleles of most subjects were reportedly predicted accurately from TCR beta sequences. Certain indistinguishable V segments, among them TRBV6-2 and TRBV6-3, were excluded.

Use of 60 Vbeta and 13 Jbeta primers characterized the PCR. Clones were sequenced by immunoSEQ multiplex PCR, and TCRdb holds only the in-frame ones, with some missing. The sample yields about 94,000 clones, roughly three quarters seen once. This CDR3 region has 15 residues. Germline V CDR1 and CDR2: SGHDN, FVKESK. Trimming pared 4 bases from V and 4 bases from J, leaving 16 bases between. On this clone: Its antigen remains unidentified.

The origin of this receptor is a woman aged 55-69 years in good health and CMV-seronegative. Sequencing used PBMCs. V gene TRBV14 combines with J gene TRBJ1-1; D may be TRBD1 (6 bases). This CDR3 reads CASSLRLGAGTEAFF. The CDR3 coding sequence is TGTGCCAGCAGCCTAAGGTTGGGGGCCGGCACTGAAGCTTTCTTT. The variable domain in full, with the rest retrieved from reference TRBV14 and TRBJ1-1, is EAGVTQFPSHSVIEKGQTVTLRCDPISGHDNLYWYRRVMGKEIKFLLHFVKESKQDESGMPNNRFLAERTGGTYSTLKVQPAELEDSGVYFCASSLRLGAGTEAFFGQGTRLTVV.